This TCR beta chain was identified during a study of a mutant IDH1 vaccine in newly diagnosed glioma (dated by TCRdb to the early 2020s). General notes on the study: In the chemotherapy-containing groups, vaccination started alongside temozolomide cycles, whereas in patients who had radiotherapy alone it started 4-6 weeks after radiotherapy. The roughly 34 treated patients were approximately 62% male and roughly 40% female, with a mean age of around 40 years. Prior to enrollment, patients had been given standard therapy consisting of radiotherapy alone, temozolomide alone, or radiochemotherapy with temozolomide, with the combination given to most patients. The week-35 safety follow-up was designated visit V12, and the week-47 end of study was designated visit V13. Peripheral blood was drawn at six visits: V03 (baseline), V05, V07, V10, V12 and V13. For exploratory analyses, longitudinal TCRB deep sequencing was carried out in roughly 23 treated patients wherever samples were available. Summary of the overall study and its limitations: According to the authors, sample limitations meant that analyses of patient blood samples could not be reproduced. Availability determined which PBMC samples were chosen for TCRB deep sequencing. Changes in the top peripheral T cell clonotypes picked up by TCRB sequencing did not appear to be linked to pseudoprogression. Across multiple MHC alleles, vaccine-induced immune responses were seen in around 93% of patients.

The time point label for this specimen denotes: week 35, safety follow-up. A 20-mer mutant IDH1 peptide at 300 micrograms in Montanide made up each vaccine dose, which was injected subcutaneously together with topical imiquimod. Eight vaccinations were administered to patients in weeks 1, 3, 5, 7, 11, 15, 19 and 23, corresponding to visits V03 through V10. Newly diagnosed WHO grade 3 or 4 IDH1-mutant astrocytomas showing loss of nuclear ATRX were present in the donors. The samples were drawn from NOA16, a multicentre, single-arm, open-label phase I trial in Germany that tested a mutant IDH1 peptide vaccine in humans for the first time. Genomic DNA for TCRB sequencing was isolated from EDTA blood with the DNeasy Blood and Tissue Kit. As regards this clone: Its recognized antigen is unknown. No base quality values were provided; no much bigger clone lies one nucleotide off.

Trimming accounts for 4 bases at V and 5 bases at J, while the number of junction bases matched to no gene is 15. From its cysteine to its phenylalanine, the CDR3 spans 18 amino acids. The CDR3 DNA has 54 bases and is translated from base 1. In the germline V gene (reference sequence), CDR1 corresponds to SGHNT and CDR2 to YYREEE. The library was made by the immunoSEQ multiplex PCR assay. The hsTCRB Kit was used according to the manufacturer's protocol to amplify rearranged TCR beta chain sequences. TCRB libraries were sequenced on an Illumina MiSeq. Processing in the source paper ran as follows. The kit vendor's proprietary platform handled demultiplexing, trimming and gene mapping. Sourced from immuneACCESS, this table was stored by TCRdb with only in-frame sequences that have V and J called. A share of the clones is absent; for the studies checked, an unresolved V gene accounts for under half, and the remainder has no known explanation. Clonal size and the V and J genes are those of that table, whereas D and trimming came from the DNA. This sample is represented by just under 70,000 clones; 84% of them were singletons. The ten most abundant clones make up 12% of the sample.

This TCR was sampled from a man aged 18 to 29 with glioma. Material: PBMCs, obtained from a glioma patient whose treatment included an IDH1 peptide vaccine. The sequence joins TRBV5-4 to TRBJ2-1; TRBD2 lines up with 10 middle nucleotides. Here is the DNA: TGTGCCAGCAGCCGCCTCTCAAGCGGGGGGGCCATCGACAATGAGCAGTTCTTC. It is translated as CASSRLSSGGAIDNEQFF.